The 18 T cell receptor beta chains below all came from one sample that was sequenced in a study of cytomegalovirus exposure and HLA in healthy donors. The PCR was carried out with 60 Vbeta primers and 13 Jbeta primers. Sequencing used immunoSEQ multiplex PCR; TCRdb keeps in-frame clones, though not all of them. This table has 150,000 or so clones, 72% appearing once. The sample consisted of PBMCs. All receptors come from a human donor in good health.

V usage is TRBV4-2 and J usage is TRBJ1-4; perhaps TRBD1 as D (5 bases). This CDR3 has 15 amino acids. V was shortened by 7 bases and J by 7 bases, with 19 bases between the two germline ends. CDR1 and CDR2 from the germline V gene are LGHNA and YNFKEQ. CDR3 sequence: CASNINEGRVEKLFF. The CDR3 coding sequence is TGTGCCAGCAACATCAACGAGGGGAGGGTTGAAAAACTGTTTTTT.

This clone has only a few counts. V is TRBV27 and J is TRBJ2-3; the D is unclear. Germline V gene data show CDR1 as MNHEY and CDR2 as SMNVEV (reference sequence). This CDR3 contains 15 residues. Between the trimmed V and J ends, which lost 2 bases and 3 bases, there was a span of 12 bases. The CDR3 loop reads CASSLQDPSTDTQYF. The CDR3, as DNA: TGTGCCAGCAGTTTACAGGATCCCTCAACAGATACGCAGTATTTT.

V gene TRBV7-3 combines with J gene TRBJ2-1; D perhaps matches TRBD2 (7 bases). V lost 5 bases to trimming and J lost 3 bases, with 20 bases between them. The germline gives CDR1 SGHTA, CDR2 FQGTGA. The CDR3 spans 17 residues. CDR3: CASSPLGAGGGYNEQFF. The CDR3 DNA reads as TGTGCCAGCAGCCCGTTGGGGGCTGGGGGGGGCTACAATGAGCAGTTCTTC. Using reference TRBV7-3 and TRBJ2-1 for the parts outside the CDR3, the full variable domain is GAGVSQTPSNKVTEKGKYVELRCDPISGHTALYWYRQSLGQGPEFLIYFQGTGAADDSGLPNDRFFAVRPEGSVSTLKIQRTERGDSAVYLCASSPLGAGGGYNEQFFGPGTRLTVL.

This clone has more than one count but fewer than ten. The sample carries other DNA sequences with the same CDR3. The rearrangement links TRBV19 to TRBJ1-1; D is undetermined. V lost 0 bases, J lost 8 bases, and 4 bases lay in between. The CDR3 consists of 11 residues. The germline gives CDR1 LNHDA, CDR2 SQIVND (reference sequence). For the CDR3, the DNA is TGTGCCAGTAGTATAGACAGGGAAGCTTTCTTT. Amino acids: CASSIDREAFF.

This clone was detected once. The CDR3 loop reads CASSYSRGGYEQYF. For the CDR3, the DNA is TGTGCCAGCAGTTACTCCCGGGGGGGGTACGAGCAGTACTTC. The rearrangement joins TRBV6-5 to TRBJ2-7; 8 nucleotides align to TRBD2. The V gene's germline CDR1 is MNHEY and CDR2 SVGAGI. The CDR3 runs to 14 residues. With 0 bases clipped from V and 4 bases from J, the junction kept 2 bases outside the gene matches.

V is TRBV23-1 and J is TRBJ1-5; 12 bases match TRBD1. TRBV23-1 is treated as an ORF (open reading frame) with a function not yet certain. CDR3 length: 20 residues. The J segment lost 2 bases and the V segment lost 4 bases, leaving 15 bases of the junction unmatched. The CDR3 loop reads CASSRAPRDRGPIGNQPQHF. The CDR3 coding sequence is TGCGCCAGCAGTCGGGCTCCCCGGGACAGGGGGCCTATTGGCAATCAGCCCCAGCATTTT.

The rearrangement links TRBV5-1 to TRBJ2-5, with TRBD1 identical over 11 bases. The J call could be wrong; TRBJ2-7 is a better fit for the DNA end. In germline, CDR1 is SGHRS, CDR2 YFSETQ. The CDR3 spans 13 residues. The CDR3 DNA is TGCGCCAGCAGCGGGGACAGGGGGTACGAGCAGTACTTC. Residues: CASSGDRGYEQYF.

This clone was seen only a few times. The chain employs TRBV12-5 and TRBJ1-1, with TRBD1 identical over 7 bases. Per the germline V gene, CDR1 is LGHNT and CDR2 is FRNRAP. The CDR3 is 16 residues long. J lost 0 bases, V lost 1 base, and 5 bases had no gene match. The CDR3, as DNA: TGTGCTAGTGGTTTGGAGTTGGGACAGTTGAACACTGAAGCTTTCTTT. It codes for CASGLELGQLNTEAFF.

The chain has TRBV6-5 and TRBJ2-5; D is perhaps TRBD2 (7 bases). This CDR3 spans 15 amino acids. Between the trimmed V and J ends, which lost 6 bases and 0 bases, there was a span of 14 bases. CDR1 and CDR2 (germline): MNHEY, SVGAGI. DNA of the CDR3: TGTGCCAGCAGCCGGGGGGCTCTGTACCAAGAGACCCAGTACTTC. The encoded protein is CASSRGALYQETQYF.

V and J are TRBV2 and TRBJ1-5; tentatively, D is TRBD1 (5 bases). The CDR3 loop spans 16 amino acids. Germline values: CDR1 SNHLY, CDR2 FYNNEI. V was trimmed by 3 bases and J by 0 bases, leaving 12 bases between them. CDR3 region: CASSDLRVYSNQPQHF. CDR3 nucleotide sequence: TGTGCCAGCAGTGATCTCAGGGTCTATAGCAATCAGCCCCAGCATTTT.

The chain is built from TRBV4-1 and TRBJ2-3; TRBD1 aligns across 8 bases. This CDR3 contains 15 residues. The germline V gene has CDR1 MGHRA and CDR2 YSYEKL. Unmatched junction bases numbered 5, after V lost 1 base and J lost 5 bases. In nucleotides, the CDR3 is TGCGCCAGCAGCCAAGGGACAGGGTATGAAGATACGCAGTATTTT. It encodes CASSQGTGYEDTQYF.

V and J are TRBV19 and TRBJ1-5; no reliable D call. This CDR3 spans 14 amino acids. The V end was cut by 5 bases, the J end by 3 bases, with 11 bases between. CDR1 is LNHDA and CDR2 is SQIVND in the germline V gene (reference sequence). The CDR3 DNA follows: TGTGCCAGTAGTGGAGCAGCCTTCAATCAGCCCCAGCATTTT. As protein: CASSGAAFNQPQHF.

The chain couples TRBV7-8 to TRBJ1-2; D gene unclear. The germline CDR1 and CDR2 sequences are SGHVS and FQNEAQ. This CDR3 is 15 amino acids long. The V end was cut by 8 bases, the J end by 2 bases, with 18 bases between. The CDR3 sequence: CASRSEVGENYGYTF. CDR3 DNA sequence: TGTGCCAGCCGATCGGAGGTGGGAGAAAACTATGGCTACACCTTC.

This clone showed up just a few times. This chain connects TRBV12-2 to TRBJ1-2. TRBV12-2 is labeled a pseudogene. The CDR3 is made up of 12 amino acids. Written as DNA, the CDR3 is TGTGCAAGTCGCCCCGAGCCCGGGGGCTACACCTTC. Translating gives CASRPEPGGYTF.

Here the CDR3 DNA reads TGCGCCAGCAGCCTGGGGACAGGAGGGAACACTGAAGCTTTCTTT. As protein: CASSLGTGGNTEAFF. This sequence joins TRBV5-1 and TRBJ1-1; TRBD1 agrees at 8 bases. With 4 bases clipped from V and 1 base from J, the junction kept 6 bases outside the gene matches. Germline lookup yields CDR1 SGHRS and CDR2 YFSETQ. There are 15 residues in the CDR3.

CDR3 nucleotide sequence: TGTGCTAGTGGTTTGGTATCGGGGGGATACTATGGCTACACCTTC. Protein: CASGLVSGGYYGYTF. The chain combines TRBV12-5 with TRBJ1-2; tentatively, D is TRBD1 (5 bases). The V gene lost 0 bases and the J gene lost 3 bases, with 11 bases spanning the gap. CDR3 length equals 15 residues. Per germline, CDR1 LGHNT and CDR2 FRNRAP.

CDR3 region: CASSQDRATGELFF. In nucleotides, the CDR3 is TGTGCCAGCAGTCAGGACAGGGCAACCGGGGAGCTGTTTTTT. The V gene is TRBV2, the J gene TRBJ2-2; 8 bases match TRBD1. The CDR3 is made up of 14 amino acids. V shed 5 bases, J shed 5 bases, and the junction held 4 bases outside the gene matches. Germline V gene lookup returns CDR1 SNHLY and CDR2 FYNNEI.

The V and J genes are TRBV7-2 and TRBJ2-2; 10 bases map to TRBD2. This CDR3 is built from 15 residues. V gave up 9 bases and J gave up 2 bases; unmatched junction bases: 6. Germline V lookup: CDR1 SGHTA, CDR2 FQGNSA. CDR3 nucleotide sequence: TGTGCCAGATCTAGCGGGGGAGCTAACACCGGGGAGCTGTTTTTT. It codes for CARSSGGANTGELFF. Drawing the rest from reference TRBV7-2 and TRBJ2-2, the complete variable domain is GAGVSQSPSNKVTEKGKDVELRCDPISGHTALYWYRQSLGQGLEFLIYFQGNSAPDKSGLPSDRFSAERTGGSVSTLTIQRTQQEDSAVYLCARSSGGANTGELFFGEGSRLTVL.